The sequence of this TCR beta chain was determined in a study of CD8 T cells in ankylosing spondylitis. The TCR beta libraries were generated through quantitative 5'-RACE incorporating molecular barcodes. TCRdb re-called the 5' RACE reads with MiXCR, one entry per CDR3 protein. Of about 540,000 distinct CDR3 sequences in the sample, roughly 13% were seen once. Losses at the gene ends were 1 base for V and 10 bases for J; bases not matched to a gene: 10. This CDR3 comprises 15 residues. The germline V gene has CDR1 SGHDN and CDR2 FVKESK. Of note for this clonotype: What it binds is not known.

General study points: Previous work reported some of these motif variants in the synovial fluid and blood of reactive arthritis. Made up of eight highly homologous variants, a TCR beta motif appeared characteristic of ankylosing spondylitis blood. From matched ankylosing spondylitis synovial fluid, disease-linked clones were reportedly recovered at significantly enriched levels.

The receptor was isolated from a male donor with ankylosing spondylitis. The chain couples TRBV14 to TRBJ2-3; 8 bases line up with TRBD1. Input material: blood, either unsorted or a sorted T cell fraction (not recorded which). CDR3 loop: CASSQGSRGRQAQYF. CDR3 sequence (DNA): TGTGCCAGCAGCCAAGGATCCAGGGGGCGTCAAGCGCAGTATTTT.